This TCR beta chain was sequenced during a study of metastatic and nonmetastatic thyroid tumors. TCRdb re-called the PCR reads via MiXCR. The table has about 18,000 clones, about 23% seen once. Each patient went into thyroid surgery without having received any treatment. This receptor was obtained from a female donor with papillary thyroid cancer or a benign thyroid nodule (not recorded which). Some clones in this sample may be carry-over from other donors' samples. The source material was adjacent normal tissue.

The CDR3 DNA is TGTGCCAGCACCAAAAAACCGGGACAGGGCAGCCAGCAGTACTTC. Its translation: CASTKKPGQGSQQYF. The chain uses TRBV6-1 and TRBJ2-7, with TRBD1 identical over 9 bases. Germline trimming cut 7 bases from V and 8 bases from J; bases unmatched to any gene: 15. Germline values: CDR1 MNHNS, CDR2 SASEGT. The CDR3 has 15 residues.